Each of the 32 T cell receptor beta chains below was sequenced from the same sample in a study of shared clonotypes between healthy human individuals. The repertoire was sequenced with immunoSEQ multiplex PCR; TCRdb's copy has only in-frame clones and lacks some. The sample has 1.5 million to 2.5 million clones, about 95% seen once; the top ten hold around 1%. Naive CD8 populations comprised CD45RO-negative cells positively selected for CCR7, excluding terminally differentiated effector memory CD45RA+ cells. Sequencing was performed on naive CD8+ T cells sorted from blood. The receptors here all came from a man aged 18-30 years in good health.

J is TRBJ1-3 and V is TRBV5-6; 9 bases match TRBD1. CDR1 and CDR2 from the germline V gene are SGHDT and YYEEEE. V gave up 2 bases and J gave up 2 bases; unmatched junction bases: 2. The CDR3 loop spans 15 amino acids. CDR3 in DNA: TGTGCCAGCAGCTTTAGGGACAGGGCTGGAAACACCATATATTTT. This encodes CASSFRDRAGNTIYF.

The chain is built from TRBV10-3 and TRBJ2-5; D is perhaps TRBD1 (5 bases). Germline V gives CDR1 ENHRY, CDR2 SYGVKD. The CDR3 runs to 14 residues. Trimming removed 8 bases from V and 1 base from J, with 14 bases in between. CDR3: CAIRPGSTQETQYF. Written as DNA, the CDR3 is TGTGCCATCCGTCCAGGGTCGACCCAAGAGACCCAGTACTTC.

The chain joins TRBV6-1 to TRBJ1-5, with 9 bases fitting TRBD1. J lost 2 bases, V lost 5 bases, and 4 bases had no gene match. Germline values: CDR1 MNHNS, CDR2 SASEGT. There are 15 residues in the CDR3. The CDR3 DNA follows: TGTGCCAGCAGTAACCGGGACAGGGGCAATCAGCCCCAGCATTTT. This gives the protein CASSNRDRGNQPQHF.

Comments on this clone: The same CDR3 arises from other DNA sequences in this sample as well. This rearrangement joins TRBV28 to TRBJ2-7; no reliable D call. Germline V gene lookup returns CDR1 MDHEN and CDR2 SYDVKM. Between the trimmed V and J ends, which lost 3 bases and 4 bases, there was a span of 7 bases. The CDR3 totals 12 residues. CDR3 coding DNA: TGTGCCAGCAGTTTTCGGCTATACGAGCAGTACTTC. It yields the protein CASSFRLYEQYF.

The chain links TRBV6-5 to TRBJ1-2; D is unresolved. Germline values: CDR1 MNHEY, CDR2 SVGAGI. V lost 5 bases and J 5 bases, leaving 9 bases between the germline ends. The CDR3 sequence is 12 residues long. The CDR3 is CASSQGPYGYTF. DNA for the CDR3: TGTGCCAGCAGTCAAGGCCCTTATGGCTACACCTTC.

V usage is TRBV27 and J usage is TRBJ2-1; D remains ambiguous. V was shortened by 6 bases and J by 9 bases, with 9 bases between the two germline ends. The V gene's germline CDR1 is MNHEY and CDR2 SMNVEV (reference sequence). The CDR3 length is 11 residues. In nucleotides, the CDR3 is TGTGCCAGCAGATTAGGACCTGAGCAGTTCTTC. Protein product: CASRLGPEQFF.

DNA of the CDR3: TGCGCCAGCAGCCAAGAATTGGGCAGGGGCCACCCCTACGAGCAGTACTTC. Translating it yields CASSQELGRGHPYEQYF. V and J are TRBV4-1 and TRBJ2-7; maybe TRBD1 (6 bases). Germline CDR1 MGHRA, CDR2 YSYEKL. The CDR3 spans 17 residues. Trimming took 0 bases from V and 2 from J, leaving 17 bases between them.

This chain uses TRBV4-3 with TRBJ2-7; a weak D match, TRBD2 (6 bases). The CDR3 covers 16 residues. CDR1 and CDR2 (germline): LGHNA, YSLEER. The ends were cut back, 0 bases at V and 3 bases at J, with 15 bases in the middle. The CDR3 DNA is TGCGCCAGCAGCCAAGAGCCATGGGGGGTTGTCTACGAGCAGTACTTC. Protein sequence: CASSQEPWGVVYEQYF.

V usage is TRBV9 and J usage is TRBJ2-7; possible D gene TRBD1, 6 bases. V lost 1 base to trimming and J lost 3 bases, with 14 bases between them. Per the germline V gene, CDR1 is SGDLS and CDR2 is YYNGEE. This CDR3 has 15 amino acids. The CDR3 DNA reads as TGTGCCAGCAGCGTAACATCGGGACACAACTACGAGCAGTACTTC. Translated: CASSVTSGHNYEQYF.

The chain links TRBV10-3 to TRBJ2-1; D is unresolved. V shed 6 bases and J shed 2 bases, with 8 bases lying between them. Germline V CDR1 and CDR2: ENHRY, SYGVKD. The CDR3 runs to 13 residues. The chain's CDR3 is CAISVSAYNEQFF. CDR3 sequence (DNA): TGTGCCATCAGCGTATCGGCCTACAATGAGCAGTTCTTC.

For this clone: Different DNA sequences within this sample yield the same CDR3. The gene calls are TRBV2 and TRBJ2-7; 10 nucleotides align to TRBD1. J gave up 1 base and V 3 bases, and 0 bases lay outside the gene matches. Looked up from germline, CDR1 is SNHLY and CDR2 is FYNNEI. The CDR3 has 14 amino acids. CDR3 sequence reads: CASSEDRGSYEQYF. CDR3 coding DNA: TGTGCCAGCAGTGAGGACAGGGGGTCCTACGAGCAGTACTTC.

V is TRBV5-1 and J is TRBJ1-2; no reliable D call. V lost 0 bases and J 3 bases, leaving 12 bases between the germline ends. Germline CDR1 is SGHRS and CDR2 is YFSETQ. The CDR3 is 15 residues long. CDR3 nucleotide sequence: TGCGCCAGCAGCTTGGGAGGAGGATATGACTATGGCTACACCTTC. Protein sequence: CASSLGGGYDYGYTF.

A remark on this clone: Other DNA sequences from this sample encode an identical CDR3 as well. This rearrangement joins TRBV18 to TRBJ2-7, with D uncertain. V was clipped by 6 bases and J by 1 base, with 7 bases between them. Germline CDR1 is KGHSH and CDR2 is LQKENI. This CDR3 has 12 residues. The CDR3: CASSPDSYEQYF. CDR3 DNA: TGTGCCAGCTCCCCCGATTCCTACGAGCAGTACTTC.

V gene TRBV5-1 combines with J gene TRBJ2-7; 11 nucleotides align to TRBD1. The CDR3 has 14 amino acids. V shed 4 bases and J 5 bases; nucleotides not matched to a gene: 5. Germline V lookup: CDR1 SGHRS, CDR2 YFSETQ. For the CDR3, the DNA is TGCGCCAGCAGCGCTGGACAGGGGGCCCACGAGCAGTACTTC. Translated, it gives CASSAGQGAHEQYF.

This sequence joins TRBV11-2 and TRBJ2-3, with 9 bases lining up with TRBD1. This CDR3 is built from 15 residues. V shed 3 bases and J 4 bases; nucleotides not matched to a gene: 5. CDR1 is SGHAT and CDR2 is FQNNGV in the germline V gene. As DNA, the CDR3 is TGTGCCAGCAGCTTTGGGACAGGGCGGCCAGATACGCAGTATTTT. It is translated as CASSFGTGRPDTQYF. Drawing the rest from reference TRBV11-2 and TRBJ2-3, the complete variable domain is EAGVAQSPRYKIIEKRQSVAFWCNPISGHATLYWYQQILGQGPKLLIQFQNNGVVDDSQLPKDRFSAERLKGVDSTLKIQPAKLEDSAVYLCASSFGTGRPDTQYFGPGTRLTVL.

The chain recombines TRBV27 with TRBJ1-2; D is perhaps TRBD1 (5 bases). The CDR3 extends over 14 amino acids. Looked up from germline, CDR1 is MNHEY and CDR2 is SMNVEV (reference sequence). The V end lost 6 bases, the J end lost 3 bases, and 14 bases lay between the germline ends. In DNA, the CDR3 is TGTGCCAGCAGCCCCACGTGGGGGGACTATGGCTACACCTTC. Translating it yields CASSPTWGDYGYTF.

About this clone itself: The sample has other DNA sequences that encode this CDR3 too. CDR3 residues: CASSLQANTEAFF. CDR3 sequence (DNA): TGTGCCAGCAGTTTACAGGCGAACACTGAAGCTTTCTTT. This chain links TRBV27 with TRBJ1-1, with no clear D. V was clipped by 2 bases and J by 1 base, with 5 bases between them. The CDR3 length is 13 residues. In germline, CDR1 is MNHEY, CDR2 SMNVEV (reference sequence).

The chain joins TRBV27 to TRBJ2-7; TRBD2 agrees at 8 bases. CDR1 is MNHEY, CDR2 SMNVEV, per germline (reference sequence). The ends lost 0 bases at V and 5 bases at J; junction bases unmatched: 6. The CDR3 extends over 15 amino acids. This chain's CDR3 is CASSLSAGGTNEQYF. CDR3 DNA: TGTGCCAGCAGTTTATCGGCGGGAGGAACCAACGAGCAGTACTTC.

The V gene is TRBV25-1, the J gene TRBJ2-1; D unresolved. The CDR3 has 14 amino acids. The germline gives CDR1 MGHDK, CDR2 SYGVNS. V gave up 3 bases and J gave up 2 bases, with 8 bases separating them. This chain's CDR3 is CASSEVGTYNEQFF. The CDR3 DNA follows: TGTGCCAGCAGTGAGGTGGGGACCTACAATGAGCAGTTCTTC.

V gene TRBV27 combines with J gene TRBJ2-1; TRBD2 is a possible D gene (6 bases). From germline, CDR1 is MNHEY and CDR2 SMNVEV (reference sequence). The CDR3 consists of 16 residues. V was trimmed by 3 bases and J by 6 bases, leaving 18 bases between them. CDR3 sequence reads: CASSLSGGGRLNEQFF. DNA for the CDR3: TGTGCCAGCAGTTTGTCTGGAGGAGGGCGGCTCAATGAGCAGTTCTTC.

The rearrangement uses TRBV6-1 and TRBJ1-5, with a weak D call TRBD1 (5 bases). Trimming left V 2 bases short and J 3 bases short, with 17 bases between. The V gene's germline CDR1 is MNHNS and CDR2 SASEGT. The CDR3 consists of 17 residues. The DNA for the CDR3 is TGTGCCAGCAGTGAATGGGACCGAAGAGTTGACAATCAGCCCCAGCATTTT. This sequence encodes CASSEWDRRVDNQPQHF.

V usage is TRBV5-1 and J usage is TRBJ1-2, with 10 bases identical to TRBD1. V was clipped by 1 base and J by 6 bases; unmatched bases: 3. Germline lookup yields CDR1 SGHRS and CDR2 YFSETQ. The CDR3 runs 14 residues. CDR3 residues: CASSLSTGGDGYTF. CDR3 nucleotides: TGCGCCAGCAGCTTGTCGACAGGGGGCGATGGCTACACCTTC.

The chain has TRBV5-1 and TRBJ2-7; 12 nucleotides align to TRBD1. This CDR3 has 15 residues. Looked up from germline, CDR1 is SGHRS and CDR2 is YFSETQ. V trimming: 4 bases; J trimming: 5 bases; junction bases outside the gene matches: 7. CDR3: CASSASGTGGHEQYF. As DNA, the CDR3 is TGCGCCAGCAGCGCTAGCGGGACAGGGGGCCACGAGCAGTACTTC.

The V gene is TRBV13, the J gene TRBJ1-4, with 7 bases lining up with TRBD1. Losses at the gene ends were 4 bases for V and 7 bases for J; bases not matched to a gene: 12. The CDR3 has 16 amino acids. The germline V gene has CDR1 PRHDT and CDR2 FYEKMQ (reference sequence). Written as DNA, the CDR3 is TGTGCCAGCAGCTCCCACTTAACCAGGGGGAGTGAAAAACTGTTTTTT. It encodes CASSSHLTRGSEKLFF. The full variable domain, in which reference TRBV13 and TRBJ1-4 provide the parts outside the CDR3, is AAGVIQSPRHLIKEKRETATLKCYPIPRHDTVYWYQQGPGQDPQFLISFYEKMQSDKGSIPDRFSAQQFSDYHSELNMSSLELGDSALYFCASSSHLTRGSEKLFFGSGTQLSVL.

This sequence joins TRBV5-8 and TRBJ2-7; D possibly corresponds to TRBD1 (6 bases). Trimming cost V 0 bases and J 0 bases, with 13 bases left between them. The CDR3 has 16 residues. Germline lookup yields CDR1 SGHTS and CDR2 YDEGEE. Written as DNA, the CDR3 is TGTGCCAGCAGCTTGGGGCTGCAGGGGATCTCCTACGAGCAGTACTTC. It encodes CASSLGLQGISYEQYF.

This chain connects TRBV9 to TRBJ2-3; TRBD1 might be the D (6 bases). This CDR3 has 16 amino acids. Looked up from germline, CDR1 is SGDLS and CDR2 is YYNGEE. V was shortened by 2 bases and J by 4 bases, with 17 bases between the two germline ends. The CDR3 region has the DNA TGTGCCAGCAGCGTTGGGGACATCCCCTTTCCAGATACGCAGTATTTT. Protein sequence: CASSVGDIPFPDTQYF.

The chain has TRBV5-1 and TRBJ2-7, with D possibly matching TRBD1 (5 bases). This CDR3 has 14 residues. Germline-derived CDR1 and CDR2 are SGHRS and YFSETQ. The V end lost 5 bases, the J end lost 4 bases, and 16 bases lay between the germline ends. The CDR3 spells CASSRRGVDYEQYF. DNA for the CDR3: TGCGCCAGCAGTCGAAGGGGCGTTGATTACGAGCAGTACTTC. Using reference TRBV5-1 and TRBJ2-7 for the parts outside the CDR3, the full variable domain is KAGVTQTPRYLIKTRGQQVTLSCSPISGHRSVSWYQQTPGQGLQFLFEYFSETQRNKGNFPGRFSGRQFSNSRSEMNVSTLELGDSALYLCASSRRGVDYEQYFGPGTRLTVT.

The chain links TRBV28 to TRBJ2-1; D possibly corresponds to TRBD2 (6 bases). With 2 bases removed from V and 5 bases from J, the gap between germline ends came to 13 bases. Germline V gene data show CDR1 as MDHEN and CDR2 as SYDVKM. The CDR3 is made up of 15 amino acids. CDR3 amino acids: CASSLVGGLNNEQFF. The CDR3 bases are TGTGCCAGCAGTTTAGTCGGGGGATTAAACAATGAGCAGTTCTTC.

A word on this clone: Its ends do not fully match the called genes, so a read error is possible. The rearrangement links TRBV7-7 to TRBJ2-5; 8 nucleotides agree with TRBD2. This CDR3 is built from 16 residues. Germline V gene sequence: CDR1 SSHAT, CDR2 FNYEAQ (reference sequence). Here the CDR3 DNA reads TGTGCTAGCAGCTTATGGGGCGGGAGGCCCCAAGAGACCCAGTACTTC. Its translation is CASSLWGGRPQETQYF.

On this clone: Within the sample, other DNA sequences also encode this same CDR3. The chain has TRBV28 and TRBJ2-7, with D possibly TRBD2 on 5 matching bases. Germline V gene data show CDR1 as MDHEN and CDR2 as SYDVKM. The CDR3 consists of 13 residues. Between the trimmed V and J ends, which lost 2 bases and 2 bases, there was a span of 7 bases. CDR3 in DNA: TGTGCCAGCAGTTTAGGAGGTCCCTACGAGCAGTACTTC. This encodes CASSLGGPYEQYF.

The chain employs TRBV2 and TRBJ1-2; TRBD1 matches 9 bases. Germline assignment: CDR1 SNHLY and CDR2 FYNNEI. J gave up 7 bases and V 9 bases, and 6 bases lay outside the gene matches. The CDR3 extends over 12 amino acids. CDR3 bases: TGTGCCAGTGCGGGACAGGGCCCTGGCTACACCTTC. It yields the protein CASAGQGPGYTF.

The V and J genes are TRBV4-3 and TRBJ2-1, with D possibly being TRBD2 (6 bases). CDR3 length: 13 amino acids. CDR1 is LGHNA and CDR2 is YSLEER in the germline V gene. V lost 4 bases, J lost 7 bases, and 11 bases lay in between. The CDR3 coding sequence is TGCGCCAGCAGCCCCCTGGCGGGAAATGAGCAGTTCTTC. Amino acid sequence: CASSPLAGNEQFF.